The entry below gives a single T cell receptor beta chain sequence along with its context. This record belongs to a study of blood T cell repertoires in COVID-19. Study as a whole: Researchers got acute and convalescent COVID-19 samples from the United States, Italy and Spain. Sources were T cells, B-cell-depleted T cells, or PBMCs; the material itself was cDNA or gDNA.

The Seattle site enrolled patients during active infection and followed them longitudinally. Trimming cost V 5 bases and J 4 bases, with 5 bases left between them. This CDR3 contains 11 residues. Per the germline V gene, CDR1 is SGHAT and CDR2 is FQDESV (reference sequence). Libraries were prepared by immunoSEQ multiplex PCR; TCRdb keeps only in-frame clonotypes and omits some of them. The table lists roughly 260,000 clones, 75% to 95% of them singletons, with under 3% in the top ten. The clonotype comes from a person aged 18-30 years with COVID-19, enrolled during active disease. The sequenced sample was peripheral blood. The genes are TRBV11-1 and TRBJ2-5, with a possible D match to TRBD1 (5 bases). CDR3 DNA: TGTGCCAGCAGCCAGGGAGAGACCCAGTACTTC. This sequence encodes CASSQGETQYF.